This T cell receptor (beta chain) stems from a study of identical twins. Findings and limits, study-wide: Low generation-probability sequences were in excess among twin-shared out-of-frame alpha sequences.

Details on this clonotype: Its target is unknown.

This CDR3 has 13 amino acids. CDR1 is MNHEY, CDR2 SVGAGI, per germline. V shed 2 bases and J shed 3 bases, with 8 bases lying between them. MiXCR, applied by TCRdb to the 5' RACE reads, yields one record per CDR3 protein. The table has hundreds of thousands of distinct CDR3 sequences, roughly 9.7% seen once; the top ten hold 6% to 8.5%. Separately, the same data were catalogued under a study of yellow fever vaccine responses in identical twins.

The specimen was CD8+ T cells sorted from blood. V is TRBV6-5 and J is TRBJ2-7, with a weak D call TRBD1 (5 bases). The receptor comes from a woman aged 18-29 years in good health. In DNA form, the CDR3 reads TGTGCCAGCAGTTACCCAGACAGCTACGAGCAGTACTTC. The encoded protein is CASSYPDSYEQYF.